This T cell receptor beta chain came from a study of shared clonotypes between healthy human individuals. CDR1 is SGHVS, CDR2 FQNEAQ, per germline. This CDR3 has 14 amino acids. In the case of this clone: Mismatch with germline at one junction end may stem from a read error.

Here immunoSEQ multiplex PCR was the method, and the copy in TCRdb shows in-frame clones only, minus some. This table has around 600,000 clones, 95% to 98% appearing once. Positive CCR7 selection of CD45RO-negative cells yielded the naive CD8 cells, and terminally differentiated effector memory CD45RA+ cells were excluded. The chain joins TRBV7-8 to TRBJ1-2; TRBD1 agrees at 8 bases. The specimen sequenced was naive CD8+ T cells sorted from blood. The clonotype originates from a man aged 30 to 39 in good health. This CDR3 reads CASSLNGQGLSGDF. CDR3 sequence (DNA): TGTGCCAGCAGCTTAAACGGACAGGGACTCTCGGGTGACTTC.